This passage covers 9 T cell receptor beta chains from one sample sequenced in a study of blood T cell repertoires in COVID-19. Profiling relied on immunoSEQ multiplex PCR, and the TCRdb table lists in-frame clones only, not all of them. The sample records 110,000 or so clones, approximately 84% being singletons. Sequencing was performed on peripheral blood. The receptors were gathered from a man in his fifties with acute or convalescent COVID-19.

The DNA of the CDR3 is TGCGCCAGCAGCTTACAGGCGAACACCGGGGAGCTGTTTTTT. This encodes CASSLQANTGELFF. The chain joins TRBV5-1 to TRBJ2-2, with a possible D match to TRBD1 (5 bases). Trimming stripped 2 bases from V and 0 bases from J, with 5 bases between. Germline values: CDR1 SGHRS, CDR2 YFSETQ. The CDR3 contains 14 residues.

The chain links TRBV28 to TRBJ1-5, with TRBD1 matching over 8 bases. V was pared by 1 base and J by 7 bases, with 9 bases of the junction left unmatched. CDR3 length: 16 residues. CDR1 is MDHEN and CDR2 is SYDVKM in the germline V gene. Here the CDR3 DNA reads TGTGCCAGCAGTTTATATCTTCAGGGGGCCCGGCAGCCCCAGCATTTT. This encodes CASSLYLQGARQPQHF.

About this clone itself: At one end, the junction sequence differs from germline, possibly due to a read error. This rearrangement joins TRBV19 to TRBJ1-1; D uncertain. CDR1 and CDR2 from the germline V gene are LNHDA and SQIVND (reference sequence). The CDR3 is 12 amino acids. The DNA for the CDR3 is TGTGCCAGTAGTATCGCCAGGTTTGAAACTTTCTTT. Protein: CASSIARFETFF.

This clone was counted between two and nine times. The chain joins TRBV5-1 to TRBJ1-2; tentatively, D is TRBD1 (6 bases). The CDR3 contains 18 residues. Trimming pared 3 bases from V and 5 bases from J, leaving 26 bases between. CDR1 and CDR2 (germline): SGHRS, YFSETQ. DNA for the CDR3: TGCGCCAGCAGCTCGAAGGCCGGGGGGCTGGTGAATAATTATGGCTACACCTTC. Protein sequence: CASSSKAGGLVNNYGYTF.

The chain combines TRBV6-5 with TRBJ2-7; D possibly corresponds to TRBD1 (8 bases). Trimming took off 7 bases at V and 2 bases at J, with 18 bases between the two ends. This CDR3 contains 15 residues. Germline V gene sequence: CDR1 MNHEY, CDR2 SVGAGI. The CDR3 region is CASNKGQGGPYEQYV. The DNA of the CDR3 is TGTGCCAGCAACAAAGGACAGGGAGGGCCCTACGAGCAGTACGTC.

This clone was counted a single time. The CDR3 region has the DNA TGTGCCACCTCCGCCGGACAGCGCCGCTACGAGCAGTACTTC. Translation gives CATSAGQRRYEQYF. V gene TRBV19 combines with J gene TRBJ2-7, with D possibly TRBD1 on 6 matching bases. CDR3 length: 14 residues. The V end lost 10 bases, the J end lost 3 bases, and 19 bases lay between the germline ends. CDR1 is LNHDA, CDR2 SQIVND, per germline (reference sequence).

The genes are TRBV7-3 and TRBJ2-1; tentatively, D is TRBD2 (6 bases). The CDR3 length is 15 residues. Germline V gives CDR1 SGHTA, CDR2 FQGTGA. Trimming cost V 3 bases and J 0 bases, with 9 bases left between them. CDR3 DNA sequence: TGTGCCAGCAGCTTGGGCGGGGCCTCCTACAATGAGCAGTTCTTC. As protein: CASSLGGASYNEQFF.

A single count supports this clone. Here the CDR3 reads CASSSTEVGRQFF. CDR3 DNA: TGTGCCAGTAGTTCGACCGAAGTGGGGAGGCAGTTCTTC. The rearrangement joins TRBV19 to TRBJ2-1; the D gene is possibly TRBD2 (5 bases). Trimming left V 5 bases short and J 12 bases short, with 17 bases between. Per the germline V gene, CDR1 is LNHDA and CDR2 is SQIVND (reference sequence). The CDR3 is 13 amino acids.

The rearrangement uses TRBV28 and TRBJ1-5; D remains unclear. The CDR3 is made up of 15 amino acids. V lost 5 bases to trimming and J lost 7 bases, with 18 bases between them. Looked up from germline, CDR1 is MDHEN and CDR2 is SYDVKM. CDR3 bases: TGTGCCAGCAGTCCTATCGGGATCCCCATGCAGCCCCAGCATTTT. It codes for CASSPIGIPMQPQHF.